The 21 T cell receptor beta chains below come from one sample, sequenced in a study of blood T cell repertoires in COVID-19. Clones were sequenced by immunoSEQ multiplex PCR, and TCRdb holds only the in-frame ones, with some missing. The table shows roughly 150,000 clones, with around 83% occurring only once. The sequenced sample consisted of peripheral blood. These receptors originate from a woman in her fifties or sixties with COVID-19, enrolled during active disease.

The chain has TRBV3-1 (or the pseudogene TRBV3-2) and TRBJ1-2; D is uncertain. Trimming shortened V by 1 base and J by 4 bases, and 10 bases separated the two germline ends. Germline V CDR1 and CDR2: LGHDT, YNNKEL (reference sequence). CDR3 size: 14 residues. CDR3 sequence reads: CASSQGTASYGYTF. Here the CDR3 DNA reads TGTGCCAGCAGCCAAGGCACAGCCTCCTATGGCTACACCTTC.

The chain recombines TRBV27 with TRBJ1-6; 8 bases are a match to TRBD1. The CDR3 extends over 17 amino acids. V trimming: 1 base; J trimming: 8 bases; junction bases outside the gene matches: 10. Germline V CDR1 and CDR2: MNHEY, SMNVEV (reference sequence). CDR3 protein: CASSLFTGQGLDSPLHF. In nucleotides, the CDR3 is TGTGCCAGCAGTTTATTTACCGGACAGGGCCTGGATTCACCCCTCCACTTT.

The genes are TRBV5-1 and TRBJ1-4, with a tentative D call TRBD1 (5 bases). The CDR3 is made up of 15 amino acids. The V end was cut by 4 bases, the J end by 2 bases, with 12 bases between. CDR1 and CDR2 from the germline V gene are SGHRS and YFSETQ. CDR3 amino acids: CASSSSGSTNEKLFF. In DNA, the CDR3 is TGCGCCAGCAGCAGTTCAGGGTCCACTAATGAAAAACTGTTTTTT.

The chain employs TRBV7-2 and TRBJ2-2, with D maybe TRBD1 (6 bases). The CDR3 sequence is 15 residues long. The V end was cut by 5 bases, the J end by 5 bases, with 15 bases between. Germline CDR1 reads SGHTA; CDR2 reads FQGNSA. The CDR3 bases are TGTGCCAGCAGCCTACAGGGAGATGGGACCGGGGAGCTGTTTTTT. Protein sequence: CASSLQGDGTGELFF.

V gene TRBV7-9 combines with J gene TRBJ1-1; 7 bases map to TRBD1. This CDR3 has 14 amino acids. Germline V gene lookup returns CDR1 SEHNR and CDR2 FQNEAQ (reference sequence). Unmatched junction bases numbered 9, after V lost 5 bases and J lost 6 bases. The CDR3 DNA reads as TGTGCCAGCAGCCTGACGGAGGGGGCGGCTGAAGCTTTCTTT. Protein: CASSLTEGAAEAFF.

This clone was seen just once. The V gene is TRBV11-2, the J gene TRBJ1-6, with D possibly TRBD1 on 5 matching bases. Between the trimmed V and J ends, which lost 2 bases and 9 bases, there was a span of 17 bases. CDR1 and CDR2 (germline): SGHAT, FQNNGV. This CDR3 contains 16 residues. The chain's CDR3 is CASSLIPEGAASPLHF. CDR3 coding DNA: TGTGCCAGCAGCTTAATTCCCGAAGGGGCTGCTTCACCCCTCCACTTT.

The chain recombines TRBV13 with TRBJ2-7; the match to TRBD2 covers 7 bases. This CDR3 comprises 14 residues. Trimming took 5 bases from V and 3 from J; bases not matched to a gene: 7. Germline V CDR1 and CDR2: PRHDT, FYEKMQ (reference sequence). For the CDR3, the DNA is TGTGCCAGCAGCAGTAGCGGGCGGGGCTACGAGCAGTACTTC. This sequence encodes CASSSSGRGYEQYF.

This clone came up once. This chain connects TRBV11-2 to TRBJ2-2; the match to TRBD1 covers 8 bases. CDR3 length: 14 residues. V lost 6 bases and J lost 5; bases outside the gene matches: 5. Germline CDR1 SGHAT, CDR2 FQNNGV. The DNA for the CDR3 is TGTGCCAGCAGTTCAGGGGGCGGGACCGGGGAGCTGTTTTTT. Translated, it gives CASSSGGGTGELFF.

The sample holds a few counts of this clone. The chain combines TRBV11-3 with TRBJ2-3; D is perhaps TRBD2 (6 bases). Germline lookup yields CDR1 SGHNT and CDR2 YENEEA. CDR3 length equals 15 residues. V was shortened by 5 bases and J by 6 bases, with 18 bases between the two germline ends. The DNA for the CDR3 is TGTGCCAGCAGCGTGGGACTTGCGAGGTTGGATACGCAGTATTTT. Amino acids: CASSVGLARLDTQYF.

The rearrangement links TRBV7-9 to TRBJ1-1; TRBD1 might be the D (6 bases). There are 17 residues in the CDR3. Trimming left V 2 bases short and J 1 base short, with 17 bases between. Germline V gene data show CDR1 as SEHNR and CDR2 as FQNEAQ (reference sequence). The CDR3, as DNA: TGTGCCAGCAGCTTACCCCTGGGTAGGGGACAGAACACTGAAGCTTTCTTT. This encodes CASSLPLGRGQNTEAFF.

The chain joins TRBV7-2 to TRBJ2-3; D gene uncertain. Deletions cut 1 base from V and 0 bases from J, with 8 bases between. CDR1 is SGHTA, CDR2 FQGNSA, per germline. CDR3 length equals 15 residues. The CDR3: CASSLGKPSTDTQYF. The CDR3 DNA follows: TGTGCCAGCAGCTTAGGCAAGCCTAGCACAGATACGCAGTATTTT.

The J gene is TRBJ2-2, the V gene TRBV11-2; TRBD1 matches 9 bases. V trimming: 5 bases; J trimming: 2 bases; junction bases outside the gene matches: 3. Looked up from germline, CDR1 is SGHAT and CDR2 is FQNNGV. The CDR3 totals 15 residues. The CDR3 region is CASSRTGVNTGELFF. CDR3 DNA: TGTGCCAGCAGCCGGACAGGGGTCAACACCGGGGAGCTGTTTTTT.

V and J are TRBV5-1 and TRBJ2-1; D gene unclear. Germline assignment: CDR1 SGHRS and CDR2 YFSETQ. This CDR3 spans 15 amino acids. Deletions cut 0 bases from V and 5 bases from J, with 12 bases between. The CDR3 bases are TGCGCCAGCAGCTTGGTGCAGGAACGCCACAATGAGCAGTTCTTC. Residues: CASSLVQERHNEQFF. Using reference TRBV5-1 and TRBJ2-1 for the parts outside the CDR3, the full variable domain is KAGVTQTPRYLIKTRGQQVTLSCSPISGHRSVSWYQQTPGQGLQFLFEYFSETQRNKGNFPGRFSGRQFSNSRSEMNVSTLELGDSALYLCASSLVQERHNEQFFGPGTRLTVL.

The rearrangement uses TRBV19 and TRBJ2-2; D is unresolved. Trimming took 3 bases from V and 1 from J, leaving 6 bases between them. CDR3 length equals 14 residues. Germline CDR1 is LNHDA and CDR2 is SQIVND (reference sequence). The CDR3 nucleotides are TGTGCCAGTAGTATTTATCGGAACACCGGGGAGCTGTTTTTT. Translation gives CASSIYRNTGELFF.

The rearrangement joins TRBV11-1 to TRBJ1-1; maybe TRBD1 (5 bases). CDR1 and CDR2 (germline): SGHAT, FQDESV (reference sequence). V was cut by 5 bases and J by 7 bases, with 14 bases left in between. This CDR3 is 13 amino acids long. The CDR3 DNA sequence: TGTGCCAGCAGCCTAAGTGGGGGGAGTGAAGCTTTCTTT. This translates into CASSLSGGSEAFF.

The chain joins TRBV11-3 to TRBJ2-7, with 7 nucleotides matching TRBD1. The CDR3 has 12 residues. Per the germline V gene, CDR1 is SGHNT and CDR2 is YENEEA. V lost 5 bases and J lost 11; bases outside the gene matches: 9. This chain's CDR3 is CASSVQGSGKYF. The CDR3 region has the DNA TGTGCCAGCAGCGTACAGGGGTCGGGAAAGTACTTC.

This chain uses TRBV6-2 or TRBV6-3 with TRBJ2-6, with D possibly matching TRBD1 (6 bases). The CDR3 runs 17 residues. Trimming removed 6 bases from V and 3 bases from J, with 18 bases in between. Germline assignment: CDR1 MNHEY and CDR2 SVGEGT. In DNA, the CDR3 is TGTGCCAGCAGCCTTCAGGGGCTTGGTCGTGGGGCCAACGTCCTGACTTTC. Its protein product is CASSLQGLGRGANVLTF.

The CDR3: CAWSPKQGGTNEKLFF. The CDR3 coding sequence is TGTGCCTGGAGCCCAAAACAGGGAGGGACTAATGAAAAACTGTTTTTT. The V and J genes are TRBV30 and TRBJ1-4, with D perhaps matching TRBD1 (6 bases). Germline values: CDR1 GTSNPN, CDR2 SVGIG (reference sequence). Trimming left V 3 bases short and J 2 bases short, with 16 bases between. The CDR3 consists of 16 residues.

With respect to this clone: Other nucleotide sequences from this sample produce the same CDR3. CDR3 sequence: CASSPRDTSYEQYF. For the CDR3, the DNA is TGTGCCAGCTCACCTCGGGACACCAGCTACGAGCAGTACTTC. V usage is TRBV18 and J usage is TRBJ2-7; TRBD1 might be the D (6 bases). V lost 3 bases and J 3 bases, leaving 12 bases between the germline ends. The CDR3 spans 14 residues. The germline V gene encodes CDR1 KGHSH and CDR2 LQKENI.

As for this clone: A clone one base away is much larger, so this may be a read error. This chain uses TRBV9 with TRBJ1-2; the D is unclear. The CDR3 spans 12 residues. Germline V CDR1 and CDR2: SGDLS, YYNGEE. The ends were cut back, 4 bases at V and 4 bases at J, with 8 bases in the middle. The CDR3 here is CASSPGIYGYTF. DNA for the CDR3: TGTGCCAGCAGCCCCGGGATCTATGGCTACACCTTC.

The CDR3, as DNA: TGTGCCACCAGTTGGACTAGCGGGGTCAACCAAGAGACCCAGTACTTC. It specifies CATSWTSGVNQETQYF. V gene TRBV24-1 combines with J gene TRBJ2-5, with 12 bases identical to TRBD2. In germline, CDR1 is KGHDR, CDR2 SFDVKD. V shed 6 bases and J 0 bases; nucleotides not matched to a gene: 4. The CDR3 runs to 16 residues.